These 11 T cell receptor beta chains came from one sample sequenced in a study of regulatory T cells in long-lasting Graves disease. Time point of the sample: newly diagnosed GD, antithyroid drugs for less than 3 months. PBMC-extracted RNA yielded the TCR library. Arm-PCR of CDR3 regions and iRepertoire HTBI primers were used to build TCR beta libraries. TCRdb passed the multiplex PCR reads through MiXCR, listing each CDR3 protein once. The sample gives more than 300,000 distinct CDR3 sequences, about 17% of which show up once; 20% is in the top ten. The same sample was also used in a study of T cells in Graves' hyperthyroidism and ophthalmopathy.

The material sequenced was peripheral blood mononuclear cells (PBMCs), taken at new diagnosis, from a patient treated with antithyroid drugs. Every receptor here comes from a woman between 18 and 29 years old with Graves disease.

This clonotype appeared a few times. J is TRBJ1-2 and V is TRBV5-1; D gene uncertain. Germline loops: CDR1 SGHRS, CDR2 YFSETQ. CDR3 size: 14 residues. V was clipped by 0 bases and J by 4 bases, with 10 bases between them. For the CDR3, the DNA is TGCGCCAGCAGCTTGGCCAACGAGGGCTATGGCTACACCTTC. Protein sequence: CASSLANEGYGYTF.

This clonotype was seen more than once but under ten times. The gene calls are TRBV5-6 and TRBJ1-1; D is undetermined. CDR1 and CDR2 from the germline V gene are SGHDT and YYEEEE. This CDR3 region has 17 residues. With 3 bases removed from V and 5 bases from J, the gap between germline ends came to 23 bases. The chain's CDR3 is CASSSFQEAGRETEAFF. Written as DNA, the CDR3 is TGTGCCAGCAGCTCCTTTCAGGAGGCAGGCCGGGAGACTGAAGCTTTCTTT.

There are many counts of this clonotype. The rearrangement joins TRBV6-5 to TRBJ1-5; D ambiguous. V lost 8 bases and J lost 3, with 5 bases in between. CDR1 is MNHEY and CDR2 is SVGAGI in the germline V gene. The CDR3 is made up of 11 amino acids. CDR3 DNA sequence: TGTGCCAGCGGTTTCAATCAGCCCCAGCATTTT. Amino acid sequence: CASGFNQPQHF.

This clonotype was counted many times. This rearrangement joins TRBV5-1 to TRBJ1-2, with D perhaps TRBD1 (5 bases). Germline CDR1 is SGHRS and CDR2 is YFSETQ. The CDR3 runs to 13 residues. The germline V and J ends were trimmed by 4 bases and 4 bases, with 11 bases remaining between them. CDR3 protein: CASSIEGLYGYTF. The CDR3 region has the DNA TGCGCCAGCAGCATCGAGGGGCTCTATGGCTACACCTTC.

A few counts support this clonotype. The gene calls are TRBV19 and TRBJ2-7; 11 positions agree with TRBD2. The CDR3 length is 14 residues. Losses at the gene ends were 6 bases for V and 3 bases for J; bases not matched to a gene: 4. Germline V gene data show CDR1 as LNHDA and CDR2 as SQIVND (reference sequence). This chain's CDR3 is CASSAGTSGYEQYF. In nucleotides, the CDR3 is TGTGCCAGTAGCGCCGGGACTAGCGGCTACGAGCAGTACTTC. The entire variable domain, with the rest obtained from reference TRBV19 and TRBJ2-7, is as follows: DGGITQSPKYLFRKEGQNVTLSCEQNLNHDAMYWYRQDPGQGLRLIYYSQIVNDFQKGDIAEGYSVSREKKESFPLTVTSAQKNPTAFYLCASSAGTSGYEQYFGPGTRLTVT.

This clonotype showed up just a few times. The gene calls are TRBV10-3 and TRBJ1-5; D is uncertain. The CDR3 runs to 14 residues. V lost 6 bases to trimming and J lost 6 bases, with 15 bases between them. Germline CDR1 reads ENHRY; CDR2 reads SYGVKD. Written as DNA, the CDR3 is TGTGCCATCAGCCTCGACGTCGGAGTTCAGCCCCAGCATTTT. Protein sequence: CAISLDVGVQPQHF.

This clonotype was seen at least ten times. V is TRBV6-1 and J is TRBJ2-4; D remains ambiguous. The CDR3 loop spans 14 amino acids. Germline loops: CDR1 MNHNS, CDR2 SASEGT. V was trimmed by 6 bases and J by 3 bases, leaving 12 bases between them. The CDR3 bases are TGTGCCAGCAGAGGTTCCGTGAGCAAAAACATTCAGTACTTC. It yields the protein CASRGSVSKNIQYF.

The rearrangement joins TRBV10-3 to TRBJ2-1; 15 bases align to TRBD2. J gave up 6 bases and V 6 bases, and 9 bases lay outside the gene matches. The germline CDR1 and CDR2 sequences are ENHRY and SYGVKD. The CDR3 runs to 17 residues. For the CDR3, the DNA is TGTGCCATCAGAGGACTAGCGGGAGGGGTGGCTAGCAATGAGCAGTTCTTC. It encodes CAIRGLAGGVASNEQFF.

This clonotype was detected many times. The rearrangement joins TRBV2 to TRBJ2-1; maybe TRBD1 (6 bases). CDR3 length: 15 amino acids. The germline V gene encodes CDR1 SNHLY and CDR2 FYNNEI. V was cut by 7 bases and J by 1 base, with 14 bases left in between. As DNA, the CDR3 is TGTGCCAGCACCACAGGCCAGGGGTCCTACAATGAGCAGTTCTTC. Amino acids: CASTTGQGSYNEQFF.

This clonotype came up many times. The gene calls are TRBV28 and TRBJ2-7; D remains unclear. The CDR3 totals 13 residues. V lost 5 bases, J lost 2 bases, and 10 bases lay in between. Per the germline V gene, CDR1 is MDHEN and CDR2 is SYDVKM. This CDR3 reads CASSGPQPYEQYF. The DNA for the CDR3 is TGTGCCAGCAGTGGGCCCCAGCCCTACGAGCAGTACTTC.

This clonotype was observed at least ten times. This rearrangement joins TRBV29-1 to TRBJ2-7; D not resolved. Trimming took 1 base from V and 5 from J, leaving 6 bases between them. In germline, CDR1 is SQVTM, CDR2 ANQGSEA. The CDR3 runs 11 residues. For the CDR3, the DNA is TGCAGCGTTGAAGTGTTGGACGAGCAGTACTTC. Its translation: CSVEVLDEQYF.